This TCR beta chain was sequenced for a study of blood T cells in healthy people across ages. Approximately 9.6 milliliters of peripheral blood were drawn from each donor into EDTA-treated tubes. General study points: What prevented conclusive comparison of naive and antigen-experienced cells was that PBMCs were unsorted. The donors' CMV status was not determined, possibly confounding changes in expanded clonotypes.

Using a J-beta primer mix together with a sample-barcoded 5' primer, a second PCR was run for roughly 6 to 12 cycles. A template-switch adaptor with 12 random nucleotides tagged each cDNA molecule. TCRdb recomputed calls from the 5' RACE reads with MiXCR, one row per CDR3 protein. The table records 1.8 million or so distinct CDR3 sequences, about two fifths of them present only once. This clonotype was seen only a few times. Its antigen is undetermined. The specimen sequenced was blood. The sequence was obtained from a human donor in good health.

CDR3 sequence (DNA): TGTGCCACCCGGGAAGGTGGGGTACAGTATTTT. Translated: CATREGGVQYF. This rearrangement joins TRBV4-2 to TRBJ2-3; a weak D match, TRBD2 (5 bases). The CDR3 loop spans 11 amino acids. Germline CDR1 and CDR2: LGHNA and YNFKEQ. V shed 10 bases and J shed 12 bases, with 17 bases lying between them.